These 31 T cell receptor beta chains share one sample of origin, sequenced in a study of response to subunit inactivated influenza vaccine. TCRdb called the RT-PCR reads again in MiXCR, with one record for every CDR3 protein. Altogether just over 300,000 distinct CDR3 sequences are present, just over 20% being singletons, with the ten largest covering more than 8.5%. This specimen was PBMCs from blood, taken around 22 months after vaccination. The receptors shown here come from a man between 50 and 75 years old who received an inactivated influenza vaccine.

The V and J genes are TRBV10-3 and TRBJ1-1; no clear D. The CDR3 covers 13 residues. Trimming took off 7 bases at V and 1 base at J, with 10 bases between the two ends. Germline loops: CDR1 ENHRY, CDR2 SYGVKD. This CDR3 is CAIKEIQNTEAFF. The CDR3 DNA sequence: TGTGCCATCAAGGAGATCCAGAACACTGAAGCTTTCTTT.

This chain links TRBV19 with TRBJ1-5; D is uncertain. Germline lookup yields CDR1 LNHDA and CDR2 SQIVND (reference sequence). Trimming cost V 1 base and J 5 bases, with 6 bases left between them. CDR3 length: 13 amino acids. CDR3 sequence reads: CASSIGFYQPQHF. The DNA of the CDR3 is TGTGCCAGTAGTATAGGTTTCTATCAGCCCCAGCATTTT. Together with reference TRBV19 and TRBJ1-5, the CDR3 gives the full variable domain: DGGITQSPKYLFRKEGQNVTLSCEQNLNHDAMYWYRQDPGQGLRLIYYSQIVNDFQKGDIAEGYSVSREKKESFPLTVTSAQKNPTAFYLCASSIGFYQPQHFGDGTRLSIL.

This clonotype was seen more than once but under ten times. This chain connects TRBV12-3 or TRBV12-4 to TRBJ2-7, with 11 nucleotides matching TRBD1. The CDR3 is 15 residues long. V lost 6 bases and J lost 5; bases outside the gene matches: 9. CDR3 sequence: CASSTRDRGNNEQYF. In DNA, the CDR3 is TGTGCCAGCAGCACCCGGGACAGGGGGAACAACGAGCAGTACTTC.

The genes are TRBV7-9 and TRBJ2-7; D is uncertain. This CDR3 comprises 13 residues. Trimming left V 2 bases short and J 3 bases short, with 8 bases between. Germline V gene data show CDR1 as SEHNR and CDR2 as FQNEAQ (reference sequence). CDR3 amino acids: CASSLLGLYEQYF. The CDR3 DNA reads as TGTGCCAGCAGCTTACTAGGGCTCTACGAGCAGTACTTC.

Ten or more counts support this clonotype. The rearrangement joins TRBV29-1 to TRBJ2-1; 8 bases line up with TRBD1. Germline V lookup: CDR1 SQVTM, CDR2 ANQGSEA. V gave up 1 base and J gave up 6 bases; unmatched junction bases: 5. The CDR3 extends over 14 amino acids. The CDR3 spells CSVEGQGTINEQFF. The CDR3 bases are TGCAGCGTTGAAGGACAGGGGACGATCAATGAGCAGTTCTTC.

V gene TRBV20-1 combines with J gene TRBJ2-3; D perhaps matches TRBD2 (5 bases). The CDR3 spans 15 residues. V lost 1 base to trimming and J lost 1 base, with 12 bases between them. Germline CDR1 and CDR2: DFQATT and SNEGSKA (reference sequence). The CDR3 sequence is CSARGPARGTDTQYF. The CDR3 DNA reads TGCAGTGCTAGAGGCCCGGCGAGGGGCACAGATACGCAGTATTTT.

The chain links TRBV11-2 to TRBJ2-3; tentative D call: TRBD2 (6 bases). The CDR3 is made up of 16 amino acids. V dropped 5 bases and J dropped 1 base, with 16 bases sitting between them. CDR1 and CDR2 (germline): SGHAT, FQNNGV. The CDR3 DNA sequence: TGTGCCAGCAGCCCGGGACTCGTTACCCGCACAGATACGCAGTATTTT. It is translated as CASSPGLVTRTDTQYF.

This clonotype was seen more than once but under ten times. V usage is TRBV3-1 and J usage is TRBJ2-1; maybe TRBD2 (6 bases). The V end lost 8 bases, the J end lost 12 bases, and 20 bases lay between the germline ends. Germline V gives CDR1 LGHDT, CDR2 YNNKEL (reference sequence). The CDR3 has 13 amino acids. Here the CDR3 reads CASGPGRPGRQFF. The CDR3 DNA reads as TGTGCCAGCGGACCAGGGAGGCCTGGAAGGCAGTTCTTC.

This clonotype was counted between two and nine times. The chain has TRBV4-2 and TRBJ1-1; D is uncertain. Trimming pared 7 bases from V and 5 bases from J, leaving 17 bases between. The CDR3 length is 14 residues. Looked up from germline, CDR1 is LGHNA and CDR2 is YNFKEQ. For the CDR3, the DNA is TGTGCCAGCACCAAGGTCGCCGGTATTACTGAAGCTTTCTTT. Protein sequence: CASTKVAGITEAFF.

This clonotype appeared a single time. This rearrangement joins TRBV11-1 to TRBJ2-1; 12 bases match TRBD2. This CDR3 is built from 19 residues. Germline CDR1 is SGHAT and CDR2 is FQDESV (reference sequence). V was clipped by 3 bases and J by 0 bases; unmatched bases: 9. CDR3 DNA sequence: TGTGCCAGCAGCTTTCCACTAGCGGGAGGCGGTAGCTCCTACAATGAGCAGTTCTTC. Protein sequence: CASSFPLAGGGSSYNEQFF.

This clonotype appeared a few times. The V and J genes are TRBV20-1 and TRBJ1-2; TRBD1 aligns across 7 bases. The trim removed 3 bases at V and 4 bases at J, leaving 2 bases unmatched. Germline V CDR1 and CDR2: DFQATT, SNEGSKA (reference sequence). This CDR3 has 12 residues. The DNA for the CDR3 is TGCAGTGCTAGGGACAGGCCCTATGGCTACACCTTC. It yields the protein CSARDRPYGYTF.

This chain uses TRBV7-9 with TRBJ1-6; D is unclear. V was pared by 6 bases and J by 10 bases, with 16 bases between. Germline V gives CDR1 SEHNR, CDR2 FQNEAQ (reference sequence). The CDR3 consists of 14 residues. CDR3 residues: CASSSSSRGSPLHF. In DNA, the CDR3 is TGTGCCAGCAGTTCTAGCAGCCGCGGCTCACCCCTCCACTTT.

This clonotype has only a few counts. This CDR3 is CASSLGLAGITYNEQFF. The CDR3 region has the DNA TGCGCCAGCAGCTTAGGACTAGCGGGCATAACCTACAATGAGCAGTTCTTC. This rearrangement joins TRBV5-1 to TRBJ2-1; TRBD2 matches 11 bases. J lost 2 bases, V lost 2 bases, and 6 bases had no gene match. The CDR3 extends over 17 amino acids. Germline CDR1 SGHRS, CDR2 YFSETQ. Full variable domain (outside the CDR3, taken from reference TRBV5-1 and TRBJ2-1): KAGVTQTPRYLIKTRGQQVTLSCSPISGHRSVSWYQQTPGQGLQFLFEYFSETQRNKGNFPGRFSGRQFSNSRSEMNVSTLELGDSALYLCASSLGLAGITYNEQFFGPGTRLTVL.

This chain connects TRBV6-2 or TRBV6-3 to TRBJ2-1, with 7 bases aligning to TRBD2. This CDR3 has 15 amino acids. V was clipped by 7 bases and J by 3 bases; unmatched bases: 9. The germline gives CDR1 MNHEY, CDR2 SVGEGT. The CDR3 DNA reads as TGTGCCAGCACCACGGGTGGCGGGGGCTACAATGAGCAGTTCTTC. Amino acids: CASTTGGGGYNEQFF.

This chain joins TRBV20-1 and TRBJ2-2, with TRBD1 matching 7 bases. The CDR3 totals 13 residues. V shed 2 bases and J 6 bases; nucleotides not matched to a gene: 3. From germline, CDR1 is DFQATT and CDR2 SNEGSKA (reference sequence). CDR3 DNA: TGCAGTGCTAGATGGCAGGGGGCCGGGGAGCTGTTTTTT. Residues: CSARWQGAGELFF.

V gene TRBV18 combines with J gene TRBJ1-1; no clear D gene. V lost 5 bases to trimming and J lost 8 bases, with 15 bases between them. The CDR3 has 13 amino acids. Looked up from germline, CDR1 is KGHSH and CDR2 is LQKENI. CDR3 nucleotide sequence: TGTGCCAGCTCAGGGAACTGGGAGTCCGAAGCTTTCTTT. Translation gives CASSGNWESEAFF.

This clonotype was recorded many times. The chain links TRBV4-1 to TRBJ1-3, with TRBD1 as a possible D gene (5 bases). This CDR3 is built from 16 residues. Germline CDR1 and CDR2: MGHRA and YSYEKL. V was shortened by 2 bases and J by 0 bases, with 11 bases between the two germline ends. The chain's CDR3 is CASSQQTGPSGNTIYF. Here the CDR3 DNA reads TGCGCCAGCAGCCAACAAACAGGTCCCTCTGGAAACACCATATATTTT.

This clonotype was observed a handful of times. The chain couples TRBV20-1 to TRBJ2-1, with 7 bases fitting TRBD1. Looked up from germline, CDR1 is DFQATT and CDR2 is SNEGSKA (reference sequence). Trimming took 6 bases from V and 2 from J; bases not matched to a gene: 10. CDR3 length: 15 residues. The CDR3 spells CSAFLGDRAYNEQFF. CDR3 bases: TGCAGTGCCTTCCTTGGGGACAGAGCCTACAATGAGCAGTTCTTC.

In nucleotides, the CDR3 is TGTGCCAGCAGTTACAGGGATGGGGAGCTGTTTTTT. It encodes CASSYRDGELFF. V is TRBV6-5 and J is TRBJ2-2; D is ambiguous. Between the trimmed V and J ends, which lost 2 bases and 8 bases, there was a span of 6 bases. The germline CDR1 and CDR2 sequences are MNHEY and SVGAGI. The length of the CDR3 is 12 residues.

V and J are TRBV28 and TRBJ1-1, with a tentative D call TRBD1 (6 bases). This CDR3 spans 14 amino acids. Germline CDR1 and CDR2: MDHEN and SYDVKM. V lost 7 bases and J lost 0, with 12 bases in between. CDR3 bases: TGTGCCAGCAATGACAGGCGGATGAACACTGAAGCTTTCTTT. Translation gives CASNDRRMNTEAFF.

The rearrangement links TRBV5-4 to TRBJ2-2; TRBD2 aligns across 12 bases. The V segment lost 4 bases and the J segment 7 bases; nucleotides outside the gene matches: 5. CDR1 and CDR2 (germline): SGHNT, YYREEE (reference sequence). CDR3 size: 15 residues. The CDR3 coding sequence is TGTGCCAGCAGCCTCCCACTAGCGGGGGGCGGGGAGCTGTTTTTT. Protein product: CASSLPLAGGGELFF.

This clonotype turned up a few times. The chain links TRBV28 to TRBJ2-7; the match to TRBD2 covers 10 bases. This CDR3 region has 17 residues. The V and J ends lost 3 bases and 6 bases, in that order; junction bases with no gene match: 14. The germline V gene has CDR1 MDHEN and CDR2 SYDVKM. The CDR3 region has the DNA TGTGCCAGCAGTTTGATCTTGAGGCTAGCGGGAGTAGGCGAGCAGTACTTC. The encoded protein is CASSLILRLAGVGEQYF.

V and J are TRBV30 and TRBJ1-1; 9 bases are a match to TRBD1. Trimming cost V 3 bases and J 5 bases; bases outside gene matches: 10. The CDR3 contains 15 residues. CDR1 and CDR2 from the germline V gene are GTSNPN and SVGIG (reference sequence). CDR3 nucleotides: TGTGCCTGGAGGGCAAACAGGGGGCTAAGGACTGAAGCTTTCTTT. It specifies CAWRANRGLRTEAFF.

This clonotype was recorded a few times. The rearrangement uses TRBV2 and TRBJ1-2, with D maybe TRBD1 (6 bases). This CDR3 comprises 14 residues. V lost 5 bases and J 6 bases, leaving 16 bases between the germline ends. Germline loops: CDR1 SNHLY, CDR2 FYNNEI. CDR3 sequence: CASSRDRSGDGYTF. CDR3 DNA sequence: TGTGCCAGCAGTAGAGACAGGAGCGGAGATGGCTACACCTTC.

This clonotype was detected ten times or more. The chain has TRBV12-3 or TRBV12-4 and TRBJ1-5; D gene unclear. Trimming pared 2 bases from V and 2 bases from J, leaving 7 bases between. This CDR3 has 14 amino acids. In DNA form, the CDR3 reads TGTGCCAGCAGTTTATCATGGGGCAATCAGCCCCAGCATTTT. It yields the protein CASSLSWGNQPQHF.

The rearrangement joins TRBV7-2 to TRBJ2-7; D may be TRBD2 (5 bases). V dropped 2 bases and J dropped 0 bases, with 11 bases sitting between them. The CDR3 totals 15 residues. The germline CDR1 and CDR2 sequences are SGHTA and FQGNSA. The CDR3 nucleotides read TGTGCCAGCAGCTTAAGGAGGACTGGCTCCTACGAGCAGTACTTC. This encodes CASSLRRTGSYEQYF.

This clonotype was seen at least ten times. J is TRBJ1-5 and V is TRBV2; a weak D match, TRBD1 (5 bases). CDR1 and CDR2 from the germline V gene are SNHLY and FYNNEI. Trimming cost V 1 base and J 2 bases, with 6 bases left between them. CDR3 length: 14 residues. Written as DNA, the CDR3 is TGTGCCAGCAGTGAAGAAGGGGGCAATCAGCCCCAGCATTTT. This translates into CASSEEGGNQPQHF.

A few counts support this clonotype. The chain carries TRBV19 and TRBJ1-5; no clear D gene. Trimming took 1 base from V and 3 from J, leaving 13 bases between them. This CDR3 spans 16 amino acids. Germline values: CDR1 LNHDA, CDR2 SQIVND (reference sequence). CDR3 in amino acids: CASSIGGNSLNQPQHF. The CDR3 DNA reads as TGTGCCAGTAGTATAGGTGGCAACAGTCTCAATCAGCCCCAGCATTTT.

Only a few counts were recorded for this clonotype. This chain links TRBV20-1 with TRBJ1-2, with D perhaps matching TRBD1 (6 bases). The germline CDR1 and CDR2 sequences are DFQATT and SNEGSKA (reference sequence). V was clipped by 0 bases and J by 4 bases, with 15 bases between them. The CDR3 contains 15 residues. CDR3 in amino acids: CSARDRGSNGYGYTF. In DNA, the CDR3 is TGCAGTGCTAGAGACAGGGGAAGTAACGGCTATGGCTACACCTTC.

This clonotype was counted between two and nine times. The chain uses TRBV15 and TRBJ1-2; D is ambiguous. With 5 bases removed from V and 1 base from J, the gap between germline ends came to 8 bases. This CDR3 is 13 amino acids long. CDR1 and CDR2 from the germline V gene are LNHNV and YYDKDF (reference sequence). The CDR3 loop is CATSPRINYGYTF. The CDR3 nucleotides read TGTGCCACCAGCCCCCGGATTAACTATGGCTACACCTTC.

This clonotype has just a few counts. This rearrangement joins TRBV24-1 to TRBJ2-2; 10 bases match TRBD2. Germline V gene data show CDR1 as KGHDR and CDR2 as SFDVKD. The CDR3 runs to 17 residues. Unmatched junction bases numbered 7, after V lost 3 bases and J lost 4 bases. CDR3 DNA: TGTGCCACCAGTGATCTGGCTAGCGGGGGACCCACCGGGGAGCTGTTTTTT. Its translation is CATSDLASGGPTGELFF.